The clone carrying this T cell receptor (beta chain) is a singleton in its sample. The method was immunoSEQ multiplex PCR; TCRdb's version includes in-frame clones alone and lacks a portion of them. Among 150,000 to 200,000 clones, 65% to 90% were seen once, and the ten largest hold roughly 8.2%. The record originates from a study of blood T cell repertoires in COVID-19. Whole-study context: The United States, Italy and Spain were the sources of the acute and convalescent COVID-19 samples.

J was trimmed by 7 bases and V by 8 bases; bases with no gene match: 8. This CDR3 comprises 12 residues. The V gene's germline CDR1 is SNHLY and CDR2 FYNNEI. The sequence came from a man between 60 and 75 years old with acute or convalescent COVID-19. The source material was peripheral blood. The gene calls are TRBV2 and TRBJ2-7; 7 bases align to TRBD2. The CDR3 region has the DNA TGTGCCAGCGCCCTAGCGGACCGGGAGCAGTACTTC. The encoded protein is CASALADREQYF.